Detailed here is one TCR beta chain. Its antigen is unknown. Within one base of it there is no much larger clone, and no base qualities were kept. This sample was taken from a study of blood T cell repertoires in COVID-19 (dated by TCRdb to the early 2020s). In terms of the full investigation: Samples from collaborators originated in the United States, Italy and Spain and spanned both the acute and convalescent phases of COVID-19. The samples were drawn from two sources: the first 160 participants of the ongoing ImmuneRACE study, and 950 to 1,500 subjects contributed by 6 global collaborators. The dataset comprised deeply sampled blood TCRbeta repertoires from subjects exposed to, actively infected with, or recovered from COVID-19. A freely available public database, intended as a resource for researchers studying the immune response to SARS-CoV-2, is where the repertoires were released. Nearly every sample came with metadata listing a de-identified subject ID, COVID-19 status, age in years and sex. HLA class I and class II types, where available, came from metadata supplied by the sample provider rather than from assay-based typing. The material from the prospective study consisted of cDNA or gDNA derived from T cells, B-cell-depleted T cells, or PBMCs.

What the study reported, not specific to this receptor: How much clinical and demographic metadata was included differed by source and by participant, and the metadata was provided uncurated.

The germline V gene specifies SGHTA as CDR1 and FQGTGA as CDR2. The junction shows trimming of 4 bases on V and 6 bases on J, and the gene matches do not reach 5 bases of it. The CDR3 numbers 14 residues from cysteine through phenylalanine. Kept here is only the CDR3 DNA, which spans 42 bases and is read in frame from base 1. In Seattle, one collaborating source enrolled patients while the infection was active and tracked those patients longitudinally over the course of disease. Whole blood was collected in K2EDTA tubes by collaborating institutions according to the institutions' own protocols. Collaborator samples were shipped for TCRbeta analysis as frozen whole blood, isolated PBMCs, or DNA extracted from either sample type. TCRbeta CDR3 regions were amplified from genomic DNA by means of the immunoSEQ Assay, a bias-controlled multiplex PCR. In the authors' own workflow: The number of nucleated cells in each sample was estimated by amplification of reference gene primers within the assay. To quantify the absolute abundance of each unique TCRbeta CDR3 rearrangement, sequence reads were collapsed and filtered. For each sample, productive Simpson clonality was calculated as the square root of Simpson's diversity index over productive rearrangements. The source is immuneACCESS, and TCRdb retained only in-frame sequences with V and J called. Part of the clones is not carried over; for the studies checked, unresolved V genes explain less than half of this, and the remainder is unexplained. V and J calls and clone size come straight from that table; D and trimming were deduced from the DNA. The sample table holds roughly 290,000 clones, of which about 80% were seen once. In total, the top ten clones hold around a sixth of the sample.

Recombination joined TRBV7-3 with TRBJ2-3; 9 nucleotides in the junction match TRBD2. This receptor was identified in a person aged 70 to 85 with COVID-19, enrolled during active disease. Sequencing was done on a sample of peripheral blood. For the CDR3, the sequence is CASSSVAGADTQYF. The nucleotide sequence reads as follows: TGTGCCAGCAGCTCAGTAGCGGGGGCGGATACGCAGTATTTT.